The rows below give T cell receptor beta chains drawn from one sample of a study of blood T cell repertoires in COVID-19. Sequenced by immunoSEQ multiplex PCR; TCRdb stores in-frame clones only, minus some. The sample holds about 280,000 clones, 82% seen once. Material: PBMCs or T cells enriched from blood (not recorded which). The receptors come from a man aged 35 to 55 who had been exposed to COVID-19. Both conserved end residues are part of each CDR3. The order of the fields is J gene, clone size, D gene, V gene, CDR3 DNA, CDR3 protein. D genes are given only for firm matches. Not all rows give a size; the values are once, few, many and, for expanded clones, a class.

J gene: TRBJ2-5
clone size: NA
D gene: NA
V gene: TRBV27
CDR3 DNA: TGTGCCAGCAGTTTATCATGGGGCGTTGAGACCCAGTACTTC
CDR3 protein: CASSLSWGVETQYF

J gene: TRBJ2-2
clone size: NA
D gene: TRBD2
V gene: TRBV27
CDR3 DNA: TGTGCCAGCAGTCCCCTAGGACTAGCGGTTGGCGGGGAGCTGTTTTTT
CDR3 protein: CASSPLGLAVGGELFF

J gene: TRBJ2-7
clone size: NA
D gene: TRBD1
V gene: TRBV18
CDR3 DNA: TGTGCCAGCTCACCCCTGACAGGGCCCTACGAGCAGTACTTC
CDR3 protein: CASSPLTGPYEQYF

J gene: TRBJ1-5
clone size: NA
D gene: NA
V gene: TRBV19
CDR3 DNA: TGTGCCAGTAGTATGTCTGGACAGATCAATCAGCCCCAGCATTTT
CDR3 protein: CASSMSGQINQPQHF

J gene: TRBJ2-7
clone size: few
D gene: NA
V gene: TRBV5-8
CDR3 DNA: TGTGCCAGCAGCGTAGCCGGGACTGCATCCGAGCAGTACTTC
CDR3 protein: CASSVAGTASEQYF

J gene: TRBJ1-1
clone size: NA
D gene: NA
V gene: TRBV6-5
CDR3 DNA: TGTGCCACAAGGACAGCACTTGAAGCTTTCTTT
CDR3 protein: CATRTALEAFF

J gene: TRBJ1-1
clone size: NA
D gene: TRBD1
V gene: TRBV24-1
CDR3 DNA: TGTGCCACAGAGGGAGAGGGGGCGAATACTGAAGCTTTCTTT
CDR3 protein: CATEGEGANTEAFF

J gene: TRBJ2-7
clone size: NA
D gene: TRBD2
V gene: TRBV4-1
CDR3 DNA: TGCGCCAGCAGCCAAGTTGCGGGGGTGTCCTACGAGCAGTACTTC
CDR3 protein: CASSQVAGVSYEQYF

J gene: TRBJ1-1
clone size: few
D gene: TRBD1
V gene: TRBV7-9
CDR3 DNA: TGTGCCAGCAGCTGGACAGGGGGACACACTGAAGCTTTCTTT
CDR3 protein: CASSWTGGHTEAFF

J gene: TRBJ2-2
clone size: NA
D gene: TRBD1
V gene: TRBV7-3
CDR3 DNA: TGTGCCAGCAGCTCCCCCCCGGGACAGGGGGCTGGGGAGCTGTTTTTT
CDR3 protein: CASSSPPGQGAGELFF

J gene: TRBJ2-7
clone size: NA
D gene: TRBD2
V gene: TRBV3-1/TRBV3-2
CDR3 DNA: TGTGCCAGCAGCCAGCCCCTAGCGGGAGCCGAGCAGTACTTC
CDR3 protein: CASSQPLAGAEQYF

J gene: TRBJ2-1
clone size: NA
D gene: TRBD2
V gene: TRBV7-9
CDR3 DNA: TGTGCCAGCAGCATGGGACTAGCGGGGGAGGTTCAGTTCTTC
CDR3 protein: CASSMGLAGEVQFF

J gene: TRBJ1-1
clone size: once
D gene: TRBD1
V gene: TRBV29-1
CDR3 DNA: TGCAGCGTTGGGGACAGGAACACTGAAGCTTTCTTT
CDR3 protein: CSVGDRNTEAFF

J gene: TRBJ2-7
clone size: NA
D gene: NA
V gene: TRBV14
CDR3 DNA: TGTGCCAGCAGCCGTCATCCTAGCGAGAGTAGGGAGCAGTACTTC
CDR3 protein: CASSRHPSESREQYF

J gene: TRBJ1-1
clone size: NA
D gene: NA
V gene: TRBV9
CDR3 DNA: TGTGCCAGCAGCGTAGGTGTCGGTGGAGCTGAAGCTTTCTTT
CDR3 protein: CASSVGVGGAEAFF

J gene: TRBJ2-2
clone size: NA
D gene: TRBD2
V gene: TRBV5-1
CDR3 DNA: TGCGCCAGCAGCTTGACGGGAGGGGACACCGGGGAGCTGTTTTTT
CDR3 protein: CASSLTGGDTGELFF

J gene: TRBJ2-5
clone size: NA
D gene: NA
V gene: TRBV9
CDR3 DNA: TGTGCCAGCGCGGGGACGGATGAGACCCAGTACTTC
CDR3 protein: CASAGTDETQYF

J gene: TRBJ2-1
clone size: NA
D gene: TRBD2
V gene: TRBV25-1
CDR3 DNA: TGTGCCAGCAGTGAATATCCCACCCAGCGGGAGTGGGATGAGCAGTTCTTC
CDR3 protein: CASSEYPTQREWDEQFF

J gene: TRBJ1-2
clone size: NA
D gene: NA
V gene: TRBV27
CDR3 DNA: TGTGCCAGCAGTTTGTCCCAGATGTATGGCTACACCTTC
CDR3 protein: CASSLSQMYGYTF

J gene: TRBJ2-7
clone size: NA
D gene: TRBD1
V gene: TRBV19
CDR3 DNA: TGTGCCAGTAGTATTGGACAGGGCTACGAGCAGTACTTC
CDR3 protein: CASSIGQGYEQYF

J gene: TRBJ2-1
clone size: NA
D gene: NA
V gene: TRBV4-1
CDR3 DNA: TGCGCCAGCAGCACAGGACAAAGCTCCTACAATGAGCAGTTCTTC
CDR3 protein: CASSTGQSSYNEQFF

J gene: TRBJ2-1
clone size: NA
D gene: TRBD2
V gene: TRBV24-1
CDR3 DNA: TGTGCCACCAGTGACCCTAGCGGGATCTCCTACAATGAGCAGTTCTTC
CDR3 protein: CATSDPSGISYNEQFF

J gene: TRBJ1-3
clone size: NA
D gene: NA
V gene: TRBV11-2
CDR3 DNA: TGTGCCAGCAGCTTCCAACAGGGTACTGGAAACACCATATATTTT
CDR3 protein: CASSFQQGTGNTIYF

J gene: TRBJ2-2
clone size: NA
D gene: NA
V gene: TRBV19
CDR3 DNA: TGTGCCAGTAGCCCCGACACGAACACCGGGGAGCTGTTTTTT
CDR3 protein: CASSPDTNTGELFF